This T cell receptor (beta chain) originates from a study of patients and donors after allogeneic stem cell transplantation (TCRdb year 2020). This clonotype was observed at least ten times. Its antigen is currently not known. No per-base quality is available; no much larger clone lies one base away. From cysteine to phenylalanine, the CDR3 is 16 amino acids long. Only the CDR3 portion is preserved as DNA: 48 bases, with reading frame beginning at the first base. In the germline V gene (reference sequence), CDR1 corresponds to DFQATT and CDR2 to SNEGSKA. V is trimmed back by 0 bases and J by 8 bases, and the junction contains 12 bases that no gene match accounts for. The library was generated by RT-PCR. The run used a NextSeq 550. The public reads were reprocessed in TCRdb via fastp at Q25 and MiXCR, keeping in-frame beta chains. A single entry per CDR3 protein holds the most common genes and DNA from its merged rows. The sample table lists about 230,000 distinct CDR3 sequences, roughly an eighth of them with a count of one. More than 9% of the sample is held by the ten biggest clonotypes.

The chain was built from TRBV20-1 and TRBJ1-2, with TRBD1 identical over 10 junction bases. Sequencing was done on a sample of blood, either unsorted or a sorted T cell fraction (not recorded which). The source of this sequence is a human donor who was either an allogeneic HSCT recipient or a stem cell or donor lymphocyte infusion donor (not recorded which). It is not recorded whose cells these are; they may come from a transplant donor. The sequenced DNA: TGCAGTGCTAGAGATAATGCCGAGACAGGGGGCCGCGGCTACACCTTC. Its protein is CSARDNAETGGRGYTF.